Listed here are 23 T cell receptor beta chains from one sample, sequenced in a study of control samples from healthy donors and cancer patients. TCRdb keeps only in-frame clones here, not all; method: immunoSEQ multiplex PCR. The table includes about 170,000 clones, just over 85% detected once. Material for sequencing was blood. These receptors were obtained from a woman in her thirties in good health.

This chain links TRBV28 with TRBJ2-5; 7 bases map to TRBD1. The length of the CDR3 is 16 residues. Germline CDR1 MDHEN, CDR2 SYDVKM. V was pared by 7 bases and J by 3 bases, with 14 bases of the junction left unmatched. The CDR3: CASNTHRGPGEETQYF. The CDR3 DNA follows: TGTGCCAGCAACACACATAGGGGGCCCGGGGAAGAGACCCAGTACTTC.

The CDR3 DNA is TGCGCCAGCAGCGACTCCGACGCCGGGGAGCTGTTTTTT. Translating gives CASSDSDAGELFF. The V call is TRBV5-1, the J call TRBJ2-2; D not certain. Germline CDR1 reads SGHRS; CDR2 reads YFSETQ. The CDR3 contains 13 residues. The germline V and J ends were trimmed by 4 bases and 6 bases, with 10 bases remaining between them.

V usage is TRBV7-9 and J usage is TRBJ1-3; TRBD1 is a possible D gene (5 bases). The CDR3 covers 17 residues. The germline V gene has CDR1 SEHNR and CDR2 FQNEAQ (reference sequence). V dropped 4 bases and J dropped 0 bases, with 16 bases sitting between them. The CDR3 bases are TGTGCCAGCAGCTCCCATACAGGCCCCCGCTCTGGAAACACCATATATTTT. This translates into CASSSHTGPRSGNTIYF.

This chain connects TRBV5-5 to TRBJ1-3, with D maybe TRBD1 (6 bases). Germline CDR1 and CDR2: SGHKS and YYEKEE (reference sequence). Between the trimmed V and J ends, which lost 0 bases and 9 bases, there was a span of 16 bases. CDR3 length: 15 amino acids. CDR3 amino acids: CASSLEPDSGSTIYF. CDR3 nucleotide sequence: TGTGCCAGCAGCTTGGAGCCGGACAGCGGCAGCACCATATATTTT.

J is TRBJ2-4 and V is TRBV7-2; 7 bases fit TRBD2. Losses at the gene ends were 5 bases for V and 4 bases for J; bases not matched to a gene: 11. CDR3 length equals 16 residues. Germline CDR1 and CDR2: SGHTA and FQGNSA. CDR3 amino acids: CASSPIGGGVKNIQYF. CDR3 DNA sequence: TGTGCCAGCAGCCCCATCGGGGGAGGGGTAAAAAACATTCAGTACTTC. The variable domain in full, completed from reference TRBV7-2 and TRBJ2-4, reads GAGVSQSPSNKVTEKGKDVELRCDPISGHTALYWYRQSLGQGLEFLIYFQGNSAPDKSGLPSDRFSAERTGGSVSTLTIQRTQQEDSAVYLCASSPIGGGVKNIQYFGAGTRLSVL.

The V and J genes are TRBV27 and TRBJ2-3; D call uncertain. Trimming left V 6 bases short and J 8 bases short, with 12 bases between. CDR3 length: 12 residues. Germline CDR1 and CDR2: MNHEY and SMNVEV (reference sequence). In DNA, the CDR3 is TGTGCCAGCAGCTATCATTCGGGTACGCAGTATTTT. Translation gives CASSYHSGTQYF.

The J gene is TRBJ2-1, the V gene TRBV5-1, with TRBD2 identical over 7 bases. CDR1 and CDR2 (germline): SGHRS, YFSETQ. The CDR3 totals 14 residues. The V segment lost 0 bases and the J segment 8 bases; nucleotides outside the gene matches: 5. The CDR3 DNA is TGCGCCAGCAGCTTGGACTCAGGGAGGGATGAGCAGTTCTTC. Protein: CASSLDSGRDEQFF.

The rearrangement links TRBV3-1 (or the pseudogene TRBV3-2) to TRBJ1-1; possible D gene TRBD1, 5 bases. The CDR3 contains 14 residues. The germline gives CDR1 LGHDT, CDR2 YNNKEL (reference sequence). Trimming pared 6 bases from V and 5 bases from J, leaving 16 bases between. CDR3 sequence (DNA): TGTGCCAGCAGTACGGGGCCGGCTCAAACTGAAGCTTTCTTT. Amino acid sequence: CASSTGPAQTEAFF.

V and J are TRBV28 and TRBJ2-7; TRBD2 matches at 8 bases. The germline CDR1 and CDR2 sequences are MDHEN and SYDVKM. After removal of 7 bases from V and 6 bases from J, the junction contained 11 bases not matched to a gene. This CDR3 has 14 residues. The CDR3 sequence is CASKGAGAWSEQYF. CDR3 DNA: TGTGCCAGCAAGGGAGCGGGAGCATGGAGCGAGCAGTACTTC.

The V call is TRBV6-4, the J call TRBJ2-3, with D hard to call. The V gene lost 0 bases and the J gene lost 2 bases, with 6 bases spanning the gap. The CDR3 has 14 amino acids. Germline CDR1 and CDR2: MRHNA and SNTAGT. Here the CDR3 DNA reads TGTGCCAGCAGTGACTCACACCTCACAGATACGCAGTATTTT. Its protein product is CASSDSHLTDTQYF.

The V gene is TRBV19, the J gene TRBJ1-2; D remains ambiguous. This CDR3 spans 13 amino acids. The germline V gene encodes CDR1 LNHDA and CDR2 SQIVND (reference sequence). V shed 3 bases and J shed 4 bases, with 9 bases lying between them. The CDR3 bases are TGTGCCAGTAGTATCAGAAGTATCTATGGCTACACCTTC. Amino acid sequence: CASSIRSIYGYTF.

CDR3 sequence: CASSLVGYTF. The DNA of the CDR3 is TGTGCCAGCAGCTTGGTCGGCTACACCTTC. The chain combines TRBV5-8 with TRBJ1-2, with D unclear. V was clipped by 0 bases and J by 8 bases, with 2 bases between them. The length of the CDR3 is 10 residues. CDR1 SGHTS and CDR2 YDEGEE come from the germline V gene.

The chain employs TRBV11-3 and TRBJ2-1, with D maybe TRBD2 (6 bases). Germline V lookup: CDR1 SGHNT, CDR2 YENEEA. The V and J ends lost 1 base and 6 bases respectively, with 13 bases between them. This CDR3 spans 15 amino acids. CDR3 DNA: TGTGCCAGCAGCTTAGTATCGGGAGCGGTCAATGAGCAGTTCTTC. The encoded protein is CASSLVSGAVNEQFF.

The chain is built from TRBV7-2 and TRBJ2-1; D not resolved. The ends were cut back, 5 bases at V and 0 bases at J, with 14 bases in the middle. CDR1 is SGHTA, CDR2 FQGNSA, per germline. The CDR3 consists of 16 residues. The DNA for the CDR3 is TGTGCCAGCAGCCCTGGGGTTAGGAGCTCCTACAATGAGCAGTTCTTC. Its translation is CASSPGVRSSYNEQFF.

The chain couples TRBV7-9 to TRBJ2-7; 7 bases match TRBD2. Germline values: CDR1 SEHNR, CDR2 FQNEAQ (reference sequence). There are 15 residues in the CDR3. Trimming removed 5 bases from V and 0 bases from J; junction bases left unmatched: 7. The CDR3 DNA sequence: TGTGCCAGCAGCCTCGGGACGGGAGGCTCCTACGAGCAGTACTTC. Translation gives CASSLGTGGSYEQYF.

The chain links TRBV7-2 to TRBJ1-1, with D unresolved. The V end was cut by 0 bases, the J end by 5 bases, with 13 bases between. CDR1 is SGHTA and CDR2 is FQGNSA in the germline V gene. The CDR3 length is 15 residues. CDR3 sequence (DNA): TGTGCCAGCAGCTTAGCGCAGGTATTCCATACTGAAGCTTTCTTT. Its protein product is CASSLAQVFHTEAFF.

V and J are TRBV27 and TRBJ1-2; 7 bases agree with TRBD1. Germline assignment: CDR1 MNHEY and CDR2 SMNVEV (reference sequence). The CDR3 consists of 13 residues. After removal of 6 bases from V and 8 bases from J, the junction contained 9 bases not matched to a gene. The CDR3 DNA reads TGTGCCAGCAGCCCCGGGACAGAGGGGGGCTACACCTTC. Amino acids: CASSPGTEGGYTF.

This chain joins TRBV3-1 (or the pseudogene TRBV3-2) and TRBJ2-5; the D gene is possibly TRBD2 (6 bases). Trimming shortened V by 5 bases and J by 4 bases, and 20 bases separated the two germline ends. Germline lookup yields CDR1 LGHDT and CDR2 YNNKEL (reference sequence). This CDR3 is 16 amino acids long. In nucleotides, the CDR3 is TGTGCCAGCAGCGCGCACTTAAAGACTAGACCAGAGACCCAGTACTTC. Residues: CASSAHLKTRPETQYF.

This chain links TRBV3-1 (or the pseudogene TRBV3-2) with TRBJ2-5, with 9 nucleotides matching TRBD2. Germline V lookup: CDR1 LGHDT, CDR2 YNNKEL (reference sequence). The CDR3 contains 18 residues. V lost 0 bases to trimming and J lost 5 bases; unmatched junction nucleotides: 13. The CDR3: CASSQDKGTAGGPETQYF. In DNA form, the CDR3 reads TGTGCCAGCAGCCAAGATAAGGGGACGGCGGGGGGGCCTGAGACCCAGTACTTC.

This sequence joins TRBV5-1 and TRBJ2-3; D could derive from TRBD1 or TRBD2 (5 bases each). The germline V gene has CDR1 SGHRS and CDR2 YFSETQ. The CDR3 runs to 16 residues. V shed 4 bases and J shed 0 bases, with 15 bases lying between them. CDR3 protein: CASSTRQIRSTDTQYF. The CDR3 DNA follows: TGCGCCAGCAGCACTAGACAGATCAGGAGCACAGATACGCAGTATTTT.

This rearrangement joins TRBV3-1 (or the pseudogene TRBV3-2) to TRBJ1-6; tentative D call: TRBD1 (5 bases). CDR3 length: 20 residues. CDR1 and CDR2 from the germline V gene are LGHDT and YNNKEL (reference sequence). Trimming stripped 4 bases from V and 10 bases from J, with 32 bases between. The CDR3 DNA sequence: TGTGCCAGCAGCCCAGGCCATAGCGGTGGGGGTAGGCCTAATGGCTCACCCCTCCACTTT. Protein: CASSPGHSGGGRPNGSPLHF.

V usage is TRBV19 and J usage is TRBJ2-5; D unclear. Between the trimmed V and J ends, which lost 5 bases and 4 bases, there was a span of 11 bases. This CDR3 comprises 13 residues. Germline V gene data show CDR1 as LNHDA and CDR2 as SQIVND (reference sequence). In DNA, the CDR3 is TGTGCCAGTAGTTTAGGACCCGGAGAGACCCAGTACTTC. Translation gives CASSLGPGETQYF.

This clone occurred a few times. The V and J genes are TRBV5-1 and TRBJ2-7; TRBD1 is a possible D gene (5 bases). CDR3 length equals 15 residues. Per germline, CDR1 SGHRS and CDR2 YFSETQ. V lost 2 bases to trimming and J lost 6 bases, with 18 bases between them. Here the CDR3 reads CASSFSGQPLAEQYF. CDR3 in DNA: TGCGCCAGCAGCTTCTCCGGACAACCCCTCGCCGAGCAGTACTTC.